The text below deals with one T cell receptor (beta chain). The antigen it recognizes is unknown. No quality values exist for individual bases; no much larger clone is one base distant. This sample is drawn from a study of T-cell memory formation after mild COVID-19 (dated by TCRdb to the early 2020s). About the full investigation: TCR sequence clusters from the two donors were found to be largely donor specific. Longitudinal TCRalpha and TCRbeta repertoire sequencing tracked T-cell clones expanding and contracting after mild COVID-19 in two donors. The cohort was made up of two young adult volunteers, one female and one male, who were previously healthy. Overall results and qualifications from the work: Contracting CD4+ clones were located mainly in the CM and EM memory subsets, whereas CD8+ clones were found to be enriched in EMRA. The study covered only two mild cases, and larger cohorts including severe cases with pre-infection samples were considered necessary. Some responding clones were detected in pre-infection memory, which suggested that pre-existing cross-reactive memory T cells had joined the SARS-CoV-2 response. From day 15 to 85, contracting clones showed balanced CD4/CD8 phenotypes, whereas a second wave of clones that expanded from day 15 to 37 leaned towards CD4+. Whether the second-wave clones peaking on day 37 were SARS-CoV-2 specific was not confirmed.

Including the terminal cysteine and phenylalanine, the CDR3 comprises 9 residues. The entry retains the CDR3 DNA only, 27 bases that are in frame from base 1. Via the germline V gene (reference sequence), CDR1 is DFQATT and CDR2 SNEGSKA. Trimming costs V 6 bases and J 4 bases, and their ends lie 3 bases apart. TCRdb lists the instrument as Illumina NovaSeq 6000. cDNA libraries for TCRalpha and TCRbeta were prepared by 5'RACE using constant-segment primers, with sample barcodes and unique molecular identifiers added. Trizol reagent was used to extract RNA from every sample. Amplification of the libraries took two PCR steps, and the second step added a second sample barcode plus Illumina TruSeq adapters. Sequencing of the libraries was done on an Illumina NovaSeq, producing 2 x 150 bp paired-end reads. The authors' analysis ran thus. The reads were demultiplexed and collapsed into UMI-guided consensus sequences using migec v1.2.7. Using mixcr v2.1.11, UMI consensuses were aligned to TRA and TRB V and J templates and then assembled into clonotypes. Expanded or contracted clonotypes were those called significant by both edgeR and NoisET, with noise models trained on biological replicates. For edgeR calls, the thresholds were a false discovery rate-adjusted p below 0.01 and a log2 fold-change of 1. As an exploratory analysis of dynamics, max-normalized trajectories of the 1000 most abundant clonotypes were examined with PCA combined with hierarchical clustering. The CD4 or CD8 phenotype of responding clones was assigned using the separately sequenced CD4+ and CD8+ repertoires. TCRdb took the public reads, trimmed them with fastp at Q25, ran MiXCR for clone calling and kept in-frame beta chains. Rows merge per CDR3 protein into single entries with the most common DNA and genes. V and J calls and clone size were set by TCRdb, not the authors. This sample has around 470,000 distinct CDR3 sequences in its table, and approximately 20% of those were observed once. The ten largest clonotypes hold around 8.4% of the sample.

Ficoll-Paque density gradient centrifugation was the method used to isolate PBMCs. This receptor was taken from an adult woman who had mild COVID-19 (a few samples of this study predate the infection). The sample titles of this study are shuffled in the database, so cell type and time point are left out; the donor was told from shared clones. The V and J genes are TRBV20-1 and TRBJ1-2, with the identity of the D gene unclear. Source material: PBMCs or a T cell subset sorted from them (not recorded which). The nucleotides are TGCAGTGCCCCCTATGGCTACACCTTC. It specifies CSAPYGYTF.